One and the same sample provided the 30 T cell receptor beta chains below, sequenced in a study of T cell clonality in common variable immunodeficiency. Profiled with immunoSEQ multiplex PCR; TCRdb holds only in-frame clones, not every one. Listed for the sample are approximately 81,000 clones, none seen a single time. Specimen: peripheral blood mononuclear cells. These receptors all come from a person between 18 and 75 years old in good health.

This clone was observed many times. The read stops 3 residues short of the end of the CDR3; the missing end is completed from the germline J gene. The rearrangement uses TRBV7-9 and TRBJ2-7; D possibly corresponds to TRBD2 (6 bases). V was shortened by 5 bases and J by 1 base, with 12 bases between the two germline ends. The CDR3 is 14 residues long. Germline values: CDR1 SEHNR, CDR2 FQNEAQ (reference sequence). Incomplete CDR3 DNA: TGTGCCAGCAGCCTACCCGGGACTTCCTACGAG. The encoded protein is CASSLPGTSYE. In full, the CDR3 is CASSLPGTSYEQYF.

This clone came up many times. CDR3 protein: CASSSKGQGGHGYTF. The sequenced part of the CDR3 DNA is TGTGCCAGCAGCTCCAAGGGACAGGGGGGTCATGGC. The chain uses TRBV11-2 and TRBJ1-2; 11 nucleotides match TRBD1. The CDR3 is cut off 3 residues early in the read; its end comes from the germline J gene. The CDR3 sequence is 15 residues long. CDR1 and CDR2 (germline): SGHAT, FQNNGV. After removal of 4 bases from V and 6 bases from J, the junction contained 7 bases not matched to a gene.

This clone was found many times. Sequencing ends 3 residues short of the CDR3 end; the germline J gene provides the rest. This rearrangement joins TRBV7-2 to TRBJ2-5, with a tentative D call TRBD2 (5 bases). The CDR3 runs to 14 residues. Germline lookup yields CDR1 SGHTA and CDR2 FQGNSA. Trimming pared 5 bases from V and 7 bases from J, leaving 17 bases between. The CDR3 sequence is CASSPALVAGTQYF. The part of the CDR3 DNA that was read is TGTGCCAGCAGCCCAGCACTAGTGGCCGGGACC.

This clone was counted ten times or more. Read coverage stops 3 residues before the CDR3 terminus; the germline J gene supplies the remainder. The chain has TRBV18 and TRBJ2-5, with D tentatively TRBD1 (6 bases). The CDR3 sequence is 17 residues long. Looked up from germline, CDR1 is KGHSH and CDR2 is LQKENI. V was pared by 4 bases and J by 5 bases, with 23 bases between. CDR3 DNA (partial): TGTGCCAGCTCACTCTATATGCCCAGGGGCGGAGAGGAGACC. The encoded protein is CASSLYMPRGGEET. The complete CDR3 reads CASSLYMPRGGEETQYF.

This clone was counted many times. The read terminates 3 residues ahead of where the CDR3 ends, so the germline J gene completes it. This chain connects TRBV20-1 to TRBJ2-3; D may be TRBD1 (8 bases). Trimming cost V 0 bases and J 4 bases, with 20 bases left between them. CDR3 length: 17 residues. Germline V gene sequence: CDR1 DFQATT, CDR2 SNEGSKA (reference sequence). The CDR3 protein is CSARDYTGQGGADTQYF. The covered CDR3 bases are TGCAGTGCTAGAGATTATACCGGACAGGGAGGGGCAGATACG.

This clone occurred many times. From the germline J gene comes the end of the CDR3, since the read stops 3 residues before it. V usage is TRBV7-8 and J usage is TRBJ2-7, with D tentatively TRBD2 (5 bases). Germline V lookup: CDR1 SGHVS, CDR2 FQNEAQ. V was trimmed by 1 base and J by 0 bases, leaving 7 bases between them. The CDR3 has 14 residues. CDR3 DNA, as far as it was read: TGTGCCAGCAGCTTAGGGACTCTCTCCTACGAG. Translation: CASSLGTLSYE. The CDR3, in full, reads CASSLGTLSYEQYF. Full variable domain (remainder filled in from reference TRBV7-8 and TRBJ2-7): GAGVSQSPRYKVAKRGQDVALRCDPISGHVSLFWYQQALGQGPEFLTYFQNEAQLDKSGLPSDRFFAERPEGSVSTLKIQRTQQEDSAVYLCASSLGTLSYEQYFGPGTRLTVT.

This clone was recorded at least ten times. From the germline J gene comes the end of the CDR3, since the read stops 3 residues before it. The rearrangement joins TRBV11-2 to TRBJ1-3, with 9 bases matching TRBD1. The CDR3 covers 15 residues. The V segment lost 5 bases and the J segment 0 bases; nucleotides outside the gene matches: 2. In germline, CDR1 is SGHAT, CDR2 FQNNGV. CDR3 bases read: TGTGCCAGCAGCAAACAGGGGGCCTCTGGAAACACC. This sequence encodes CASSKQGASGNT. The entire CDR3 is CASSKQGASGNTIYF.

Many counts were recorded for this clone. Read coverage stops 3 residues before the CDR3 terminus; the germline J gene supplies the remainder. This chain connects TRBV11-3 to TRBJ2-3; 8 nucleotides match TRBD2. The CDR3 is 15 residues long. Trimming cost V 0 bases and J 8 bases; bases outside gene matches: 7. The germline V gene has CDR1 SGHNT and CDR2 YENEEA. The covered CDR3 bases are TGTGCCAGCAGCTTAGAGCGGGGGGACCGTGCTACG. Protein product: CASSLERGDRAT. The entire CDR3 protein reads CASSLERGDRATQYF.

This clone was recorded at least ten times. The junction and the germline gene differ at one end; a read error may be behind it. The read is 3 residues too short to cover the CDR3 end, so that end is filled in from the germline J gene. The V gene is TRBV4-2, the J gene TRBJ2-5, with 7 bases matching TRBD1. This CDR3 has 14 residues. Germline V gene data show CDR1 as LGHNA and CDR2 as YNFKEQ. The CDR3 loop is CASSLTTGRETQYF. Partial CDR3 DNA: TGCGCCAGCAGCCTAACGACAGGGCGGGAGACC.

This clone was picked up many times. From the germline J gene comes the end of the CDR3, since the read stops 3 residues before it. The chain employs TRBV5-4 and TRBJ2-7, with D perhaps matching TRBD2 (5 bases). The CDR3 has 16 amino acids. Deletions cut 1 base from V and 0 bases from J, with 14 bases between. Germline CDR1 is SGHNT and CDR2 is YYREEE (reference sequence). The CDR3 bases that were read are TGTGCCAGCAGCTTGCTTGATTCGGGGAGCTCCTACGAG. This sequence encodes CASSLLDSGSSYE. The whole CDR3 reads CASSLLDSGSSYEQYF.

This clone has ten or more counts. The sequenced fragment ends 3 residues before the CDR3 boundary, so the rest is inferred from the germline J gene. J is TRBJ1-1 and V is TRBV28; D not certain. CDR1 MDHEN and CDR2 SYDVKM come from the germline V gene. This CDR3 is 13 amino acids long. V lost 7 bases and J 3 bases, leaving 12 bases between the germline ends. This CDR3 reads CASIGRLYTEAFF. The part of the CDR3 DNA that was read is TGTGCCAGCATTGGGCGTCTATACACTGAA.

At least ten counts were recorded for this clone. The DNA ends 3 residues before the CDR3 does, and the rest of the CDR3 is filled in from the germline J gene. This chain connects TRBV6-2 or TRBV6-3 to TRBJ2-1, with 12 bases aligning to TRBD2. The CDR3 totals 15 residues. Germline V gene lookup returns CDR1 MNHEY and CDR2 SVGEGT. Trimming cost V 2 bases and J 6 bases; bases outside gene matches: 2. The CDR3 bases that were read are TGTGCCAGCAGTTACACGGGACTAGCGGGCAATGAG. Translated: CASSYTGLAGNE. The full CDR3 protein is CASSYTGLAGNEQFF.

The table lists this clone with many counts. The CDR3 spells CASSGSGGNQPQHF. The CDR3 bases that were read are TGTGCCAGTAGTGGGTCGGGGGGTAATCAGCCC. V usage is TRBV19 and J usage is TRBJ1-5; possible D gene TRBD1, 5 bases. The missing CDR3 end, 3 residues past where the read stops, is filled in from the germline J gene. V shed 5 bases and J shed 4 bases, with 12 bases lying between them. CDR1 is LNHDA, CDR2 SQIVND, per germline (reference sequence). This CDR3 is 14 amino acids long. The variable domain in full, completed from reference TRBV19 and TRBJ1-5, reads DGGITQSPKYLFRKEGQNVTLSCEQNLNHDAMYWYRQDPGQGLRLIYYSQIVNDFQKGDIAEGYSVSREKKESFPLTVTSAQKNPTAFYLCASSGSGGNQPQHFGDGTRLSIL.

This clone appeared many times. The sequenced fragment ends 3 residues before the CDR3 boundary, so the rest is inferred from the germline J gene. The chain links TRBV10-3 to TRBJ2-1; D may be TRBD2 (5 bases). V was pared by 7 bases and J by 0 bases, with 10 bases between. The V gene's germline CDR1 is ENHRY and CDR2 SYGVKD. This CDR3 region has 14 residues. CDR3 DNA (partial): TGTGCCATCAAAGCGGAAACCTCCTACAATGAG. Encoded protein: CAIKAETSYNE. The full CDR3 protein reads CAIKAETSYNEQFF.

The sample holds many counts of this clone. With the read ending 3 residues before the CDR3 end, the germline J gene is used to fill in that end. The chain carries TRBV5-4 and TRBJ1-4; 8 nucleotides align to TRBD1. Trimming removed 4 bases from V and 6 bases from J; junction bases left unmatched: 8. The CDR3 loop spans 15 amino acids. Per germline, CDR1 SGHNT and CDR2 YYREEE (reference sequence). This CDR3 reads CASSRDRGTDEKLFF. The CDR3 DNA, read in part, is TGTGCCAGCAGCCGAGACAGGGGAACCGATGAAAAA.

This clone was recorded many times. CDR3 DNA, as far as it was read: TGCAGTGCCAGGAACGGGGGAGAGGGCACAGATACG. Translated, it gives CSARNGGEGTDT. The CDR3, in full, reads CSARNGGEGTDTQYF. J is TRBJ2-3 and V is TRBV20-1, with a tentative D call TRBD2 (6 bases). With the read ending 3 residues before the CDR3 end, the germline J gene is used to fill in that end. Looked up from germline, CDR1 is DFQATT and CDR2 is SNEGSKA (reference sequence). This CDR3 region has 15 residues. Trimming took off 6 bases at V and 1 base at J, with 17 bases between the two ends.

This clone has a count of ten or more. This chain's CDR3 is CSVTFGFNGNTIYF. CDR3 DNA (partial): TGCAGCGTTACATTTGGCTTCAATGGAAACACC. V usage is TRBV29-1 and J usage is TRBJ1-3; D is unclear. The read halts 3 residues ahead of the CDR3 end, with the missing end drawn from the germline J gene. The CDR3 has 14 amino acids. V gave up 5 bases and J gave up 3 bases, with 14 bases separating them. Germline CDR1 reads SQVTM; CDR2 reads ANQGSEA.

The sample holds many counts of this clone. With the read ending 3 residues before the CDR3 end, the germline J gene is used to fill in that end. The genes are TRBV20-1 and TRBJ1-1; D not resolved. Per germline, CDR1 DFQATT and CDR2 SNEGSKA (reference sequence). This CDR3 has 16 amino acids. Trimming pared 2 bases from V and 6 bases from J, leaving 22 bases between. CDR3 residues: CSARRWAWVSRAEAFF. The covered CDR3 bases are TGCAGTGCTAGAAGGTGGGCCTGGGTATCGAGGGCTGAA.

This clone was recorded many times. The read ends 3 residues before the CDR3 terminus; that terminus is restored from the germline J gene. V usage is TRBV20-1 and J usage is TRBJ1-5, with TRBD1 matching 9 bases. Germline V gene sequence: CDR1 DFQATT, CDR2 SNEGSKA (reference sequence). CDR3 length: 16 residues. Unmatched junction bases numbered 13, after V lost 3 bases and J lost 7 bases. CDR3 sequence: CSASSFDRGGGQPQHF. The covered CDR3 bases are TGCAGTGCTAGTTCTTTCGACAGGGGGGGTGGGCAGCCC.

This clone was recorded many times. The junction departs from the called germline gene at one end, perhaps through a read error. The read terminates 3 residues ahead of where the CDR3 ends, so the germline J gene completes it. V and J are TRBV4-2 and TRBJ2-7; 9 nucleotides match TRBD1. The CDR3 runs to 15 residues. CDR1 is LGHNA and CDR2 is YNFKEQ in the germline V gene. The CDR3: CASSQGQGRWYEQYF. The CDR3 DNA, read in part, is TGCGCCAGCAGCCAAGGACAGGGGAGGTGGTACGAG.

This clone has a handful of counts. The CDR3 extends 3 residues past the end of the read, so its final part is completed from the germline J gene. V and J are TRBV11-2 and TRBJ1-3, with a weak D call TRBD1 (5 bases). The CDR3 contains 15 residues. From germline, CDR1 is SGHAT and CDR2 FQNNGV. V was pared by 6 bases and J by 0 bases, with 12 bases between. The CDR3 sequence is CASRPYRNSGNTIYF. The covered CDR3 bases are TGTGCCAGCAGACCCTACAGGAACTCTGGAAACACC. Drawing the rest from reference TRBV11-2 and TRBJ1-3, the complete variable domain is EAGVAQSPRYKIIEKRQSVAFWCNPISGHATLYWYQQILGQGPKLLIQFQNNGVVDDSQLPKDRFSAERLKGVDSTLKIQPAKLEDSAVYLCASRPYRNSGNTIYFGEGSWLTVV.

This clone was recorded at least ten times. The read falls 3 residues short of the CDR3 end, and the missing part is taken from the germline J gene. This chain links TRBV18 with TRBJ2-2; 8 bases match TRBD1. J lost 0 bases, V lost 0 bases, and 3 bases had no gene match. In germline, CDR1 is KGHSH, CDR2 LQKENI. This CDR3 contains 17 residues. The CDR3 sequence: CASSPPQGAPNTGELFF. CDR3 bases read: TGTGCCAGCTCACCACCCCAGGGGGCGCCGAACACCGGGGAG.

This clone was observed many times. Read data end 3 residues before the CDR3 end; the end is taken from the germline J gene. The chain couples TRBV19 to TRBJ2-5; a weak D match, TRBD2 (6 bases). There are 13 residues in the CDR3. The germline V and J ends were trimmed by 3 bases and 4 bases, with 9 bases remaining between them. Germline V CDR1 and CDR2: LNHDA, SQIVND (reference sequence). The CDR3 DNA, read in part, is TGTGCCAGTAGTATCCGGGGAGGAGAGACC. This gives the protein CASSIRGGET. From start to end, the CDR3 is CASSIRGGETQYF. The full variable domain, rest sourced from reference TRBV19 and TRBJ2-5, is DGGITQSPKYLFRKEGQNVTLSCEQNLNHDAMYWYRQDPGQGLRLIYYSQIVNDFQKGDIAEGYSVSREKKESFPLTVTSAQKNPTAFYLCASSIRGGETQYFGPGTRLLVL.

This clone was seen at least ten times. The read is 3 residues too short to cover the CDR3 end, so that end is filled in from the germline J gene. V usage is TRBV30 and J usage is TRBJ1-1; 8 nucleotides agree with TRBD1. CDR3 length: 14 residues. From germline, CDR1 is GTSNPN and CDR2 SVGIG (reference sequence). With 8 bases clipped from V and 5 bases from J, the junction kept 13 bases outside the gene matches. This chain's CDR3 is CATTGANGETEAFF. The part of the CDR3 DNA that was read is TGTGCCACGACAGGGGCGAACGGGGAGACTGAA.

This clone came up a few times. The read gets to within 3 residues of the CDR3 end, and the germline J gene fills in the rest. The V gene is TRBV25-1, the J gene TRBJ2-7; the D gene is possibly TRBD2 (6 bases). The CDR3 sequence is 15 residues long. Germline-derived CDR1 and CDR2 are MGHDK and SYGVNS. V was clipped by 6 bases and J by 0 bases, with 15 bases between them. The CDR3: CASSGTGTGSYEQYF. CDR3 bases read: TGTGCCAGCAGCGGCACCGGGACTGGCTCCTACGAG.

This clone was found many times. The observed sequence ends 3 residues before the CDR3 terminus, with the missing tail filled in from the germline J gene. The V call is TRBV7-9, the J call TRBJ2-7; 12 positions agree with TRBD1. V lost 6 bases to trimming and J lost 4 bases; unmatched junction nucleotides: 7. The germline gives CDR1 SEHNR, CDR2 FQNEAQ (reference sequence). The CDR3 consists of 15 residues. Incomplete CDR3 DNA: TGTGCCAGCAGTTCCCCGGGACAGGGGGCGTACGAG. Amino acids: CASSSPGQGAYE. The whole CDR3 protein reads CASSSPGQGAYEQYF.

This clone has a count of ten or more. The read terminates 3 residues ahead of where the CDR3 ends, so the germline J gene completes it. J is TRBJ2-2 and V is TRBV10-3; no clear D gene. CDR1 ENHRY and CDR2 SYGVKD come from the germline V gene. V was cut by 4 bases and J by 1 base, with 4 bases left in between. The CDR3 runs 13 residues. This chain's CDR3 is CAISVRNTGELFF. The DNA read from the CDR3 is TGTGCCATCAGTGTCAGGAACACCGGGGAG.

This clone was seen many times. The CDR3 end falls 3 residues outside the read, so it is completed with the germline J gene. This chain connects TRBV12-5 to TRBJ2-7; D remains ambiguous. CDR1 is LGHNT and CDR2 is FRNRAP in the germline V gene. The CDR3 has 13 residues. V was clipped by 2 bases and J by 0 bases, with 5 bases between them. The CDR3 DNA, read in part, is TGTGCTAGTGGTTTGCCCTTCTCCTACGAG. Amino acids: CASGLPFSYE. The complete CDR3 sequence is CASGLPFSYEQYF. Full variable domain (rest looked up from reference TRBV12-5 and TRBJ2-7): DARVTQTPRHKVTEMGQEVTMRCQPILGHNTVFWYRQTMMQGLELLAYFRNRAPLDDSGMPKDRFSAEMPDATLATLKIQPSEPRDSAVYFCASGLPFSYEQYFGPGTRLTVT.

This clone showed up many times. The read finishes 3 residues shy of the CDR3 end, and the germline J gene is used to complete it. V and J are TRBV12-3 or TRBV12-4 and TRBJ2-1; 8 bases line up with TRBD2. The CDR3 length is 18 residues. The V and J ends lost 0 bases and 8 bases, in that order; junction bases with no gene match: 15. CDR3 DNA (partial): TGTGCCAGCAGTTTAGCGCGGGCTAGCGGGCGGGTGGGGGATGAG. It translates to CASSLARASGRVGDE. The whole CDR3 sequence is CASSLARASGRVGDEQFF.

This clone was counted at least ten times. The DNA ends 3 residues before the CDR3 does, and the rest of the CDR3 is filled in from the germline J gene. The chain carries TRBV12-3 or TRBV12-4 and TRBJ2-7, with 7 bases aligning to TRBD1. The CDR3 contains 12 residues. The V segment lost 8 bases and the J segment 4 bases; nucleotides outside the gene matches: 5. CDR3 loop: CASATGFYEQYF. Partial CDR3 DNA: TGTGCCAGCGCGACAGGGTTTTACGAG.